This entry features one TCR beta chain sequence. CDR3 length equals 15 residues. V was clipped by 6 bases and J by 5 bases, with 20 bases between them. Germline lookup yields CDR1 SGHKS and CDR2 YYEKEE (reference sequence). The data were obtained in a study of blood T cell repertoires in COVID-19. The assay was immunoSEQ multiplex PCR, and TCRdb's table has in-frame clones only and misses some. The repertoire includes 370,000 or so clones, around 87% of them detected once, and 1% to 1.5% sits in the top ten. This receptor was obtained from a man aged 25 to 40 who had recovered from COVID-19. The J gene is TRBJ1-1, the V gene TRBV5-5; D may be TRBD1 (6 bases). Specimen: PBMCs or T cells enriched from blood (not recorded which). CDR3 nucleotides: TGTGCCAGCACCCCTGAGGGGGTCGCCCCTACTGAAGCTTTCTTT. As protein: CASTPEGVAPTEAFF.